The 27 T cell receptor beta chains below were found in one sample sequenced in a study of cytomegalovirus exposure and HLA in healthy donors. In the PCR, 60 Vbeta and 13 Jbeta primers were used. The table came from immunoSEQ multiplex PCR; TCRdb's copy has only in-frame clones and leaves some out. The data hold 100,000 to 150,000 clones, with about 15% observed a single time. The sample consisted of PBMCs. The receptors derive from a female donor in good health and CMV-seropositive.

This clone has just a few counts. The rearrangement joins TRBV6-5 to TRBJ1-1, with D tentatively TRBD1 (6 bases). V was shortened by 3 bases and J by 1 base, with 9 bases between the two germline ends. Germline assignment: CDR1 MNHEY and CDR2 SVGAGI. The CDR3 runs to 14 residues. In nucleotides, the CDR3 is TGTGCCAGCAGTTATCTGGGACAGAACACTGAAGCTTTCTTT. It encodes CASSYLGQNTEAFF.

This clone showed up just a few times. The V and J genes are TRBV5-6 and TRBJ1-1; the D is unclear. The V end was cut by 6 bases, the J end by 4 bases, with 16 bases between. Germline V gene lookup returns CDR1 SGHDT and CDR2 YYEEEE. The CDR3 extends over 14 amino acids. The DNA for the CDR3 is TGTGCCAGCACCGCGACTCTTTCTTCCACTGAAGCTTTCTTT. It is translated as CASTATLSSTEAFF.

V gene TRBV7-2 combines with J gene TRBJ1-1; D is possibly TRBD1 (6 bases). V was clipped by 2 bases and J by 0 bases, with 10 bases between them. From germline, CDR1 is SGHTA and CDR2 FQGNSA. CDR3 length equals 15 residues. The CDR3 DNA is TGTGCCAGCAGCTTATTGGGGGGGCTGAACACTGAAGCTTTCTTT. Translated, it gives CASSLLGGLNTEAFF.

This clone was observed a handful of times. CDR3 in DNA: TGTGCCAGCAGTGTGAGGTTTATGGAGAACACTGAAGCTTTCTTT. Translated: CASSVRFMENTEAFF. The chain is built from TRBV6-1 and TRBJ1-1; no definite D call. The CDR3 spans 15 residues. CDR1 and CDR2 from the germline V gene are MNHNS and SASEGT. V was trimmed by 4 bases and J by 1 base, leaving 13 bases between them.

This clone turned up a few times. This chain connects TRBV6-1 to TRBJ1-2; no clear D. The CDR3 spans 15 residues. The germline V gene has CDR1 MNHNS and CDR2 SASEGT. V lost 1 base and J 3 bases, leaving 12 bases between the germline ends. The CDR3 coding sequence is TGTGCCAGCAGTGAAGGGATAGGGAGTTACTATGGCTACACCTTC. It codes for CASSEGIGSYYGYTF.

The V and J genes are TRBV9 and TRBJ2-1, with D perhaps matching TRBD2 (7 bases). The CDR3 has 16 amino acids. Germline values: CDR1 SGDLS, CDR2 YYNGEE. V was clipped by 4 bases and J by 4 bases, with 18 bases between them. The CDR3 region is CASSPRGGRDYNEQFF. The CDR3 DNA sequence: TGTGCCAGCAGCCCAAGGGGGGGCAGGGATTACAATGAGCAGTTCTTC.

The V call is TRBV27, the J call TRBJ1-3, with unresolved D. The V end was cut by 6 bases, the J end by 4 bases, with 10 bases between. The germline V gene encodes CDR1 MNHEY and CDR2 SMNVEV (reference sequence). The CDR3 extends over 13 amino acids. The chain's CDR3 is CASSLTSGNTIYF. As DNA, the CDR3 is TGTGCCAGCAGCCTTACTTCGGGAAACACCATATATTTT.

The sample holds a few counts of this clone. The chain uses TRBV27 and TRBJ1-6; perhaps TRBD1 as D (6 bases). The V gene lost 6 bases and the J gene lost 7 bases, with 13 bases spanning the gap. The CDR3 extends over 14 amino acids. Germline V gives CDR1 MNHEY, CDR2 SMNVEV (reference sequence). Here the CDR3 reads CASRLTGTNSPLHF. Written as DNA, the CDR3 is TGTGCCAGCAGGCTAACGGGGACAAATTCACCCCTCCACTTT.

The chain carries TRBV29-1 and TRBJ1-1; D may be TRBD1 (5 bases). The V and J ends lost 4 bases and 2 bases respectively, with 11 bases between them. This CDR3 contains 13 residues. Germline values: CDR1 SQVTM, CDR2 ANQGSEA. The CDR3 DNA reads TGCAGCGTTGCTTTCCAGGGCAACACTGAAGCTTTCTTT. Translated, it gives CSVAFQGNTEAFF.

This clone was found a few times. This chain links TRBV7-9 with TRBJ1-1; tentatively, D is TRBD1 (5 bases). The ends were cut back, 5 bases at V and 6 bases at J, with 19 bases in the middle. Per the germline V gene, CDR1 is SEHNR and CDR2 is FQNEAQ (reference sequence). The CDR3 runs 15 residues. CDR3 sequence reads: CASSLDNLVGAEAFF. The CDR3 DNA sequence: TGTGCCAGCAGCCTTGATAACCTGGTAGGGGCTGAAGCTTTCTTT.

The chain's CDR3 is CASRTVSNQPQHF. CDR3 DNA: TGTGCCAGCAGGACAGTTAGCAATCAGCCCCAGCATTTT. V and J are TRBV12-1 and TRBJ1-5; the tabulated D call, TRBD1, remains unverified against the DNA. TRBV12-1 is a known pseudogene. The CDR3 covers 13 residues.

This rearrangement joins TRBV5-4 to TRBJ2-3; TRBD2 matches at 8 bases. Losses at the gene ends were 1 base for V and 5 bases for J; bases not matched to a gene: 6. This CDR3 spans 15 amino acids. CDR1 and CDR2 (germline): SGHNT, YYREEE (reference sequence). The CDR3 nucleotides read TGTGCCAGCAGCTTGAGCGGGAGCATCAAAGATACGCAGTATTTT. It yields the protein CASSLSGSIKDTQYF.

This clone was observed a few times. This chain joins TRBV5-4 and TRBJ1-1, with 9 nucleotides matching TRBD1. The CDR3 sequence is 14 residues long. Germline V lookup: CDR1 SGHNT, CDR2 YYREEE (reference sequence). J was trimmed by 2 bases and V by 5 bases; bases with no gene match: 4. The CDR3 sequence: CASRGQGYNTEAFF. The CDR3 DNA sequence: TGTGCCAGCAGAGGACAGGGGTATAACACTGAAGCTTTCTTT.

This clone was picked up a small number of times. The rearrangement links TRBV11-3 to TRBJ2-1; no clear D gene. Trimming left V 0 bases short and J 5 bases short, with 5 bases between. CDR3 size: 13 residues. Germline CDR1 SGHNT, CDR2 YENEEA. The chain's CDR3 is CASSLDPDNEQFF. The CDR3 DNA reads TGTGCCAGCAGCTTAGACCCTGACAATGAGCAGTTCTTC.

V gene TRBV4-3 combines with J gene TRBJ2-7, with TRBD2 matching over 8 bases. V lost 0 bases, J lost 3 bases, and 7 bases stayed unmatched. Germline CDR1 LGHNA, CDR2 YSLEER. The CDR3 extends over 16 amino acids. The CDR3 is CASSQERGTRVYEQYF. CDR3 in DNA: TGCGCCAGCAGCCAAGAACGTGGGACTAGGGTCTACGAGCAGTACTTC.

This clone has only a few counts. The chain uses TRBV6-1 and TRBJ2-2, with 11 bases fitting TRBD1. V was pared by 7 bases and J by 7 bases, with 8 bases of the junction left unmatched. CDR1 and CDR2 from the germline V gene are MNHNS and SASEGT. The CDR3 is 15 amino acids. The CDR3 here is CASTMDRGHSGELFF. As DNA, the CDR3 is TGTGCCAGCACCATGGACAGGGGGCACAGCGGGGAGCTGTTTTTT.

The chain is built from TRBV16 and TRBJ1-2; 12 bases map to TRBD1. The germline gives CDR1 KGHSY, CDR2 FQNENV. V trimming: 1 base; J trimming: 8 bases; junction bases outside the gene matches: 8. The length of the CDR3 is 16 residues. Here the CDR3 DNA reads TGTGCCAGCAGCCAATATGGGACAGGGGGCGATCAGGGCTACACCTTC. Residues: CASSQYGTGGDQGYTF.

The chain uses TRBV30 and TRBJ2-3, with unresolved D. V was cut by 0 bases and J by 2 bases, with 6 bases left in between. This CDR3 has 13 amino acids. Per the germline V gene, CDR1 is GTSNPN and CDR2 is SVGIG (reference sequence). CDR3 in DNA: TGTGCCTGGAGTGTGATAGACACAGATACGCAGTATTTT. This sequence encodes CAWSVIDTDTQYF. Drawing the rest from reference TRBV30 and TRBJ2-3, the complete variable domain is SQTIHQWPATLVQPVGSPLSLECTVEGTSNPNLYWYRQAAGRGLQLLFYSVGIGQISSEVPQNLSASRPQDRQFILSSKKLLLSDSGFYLCAWSVIDTDTQYFGPGTRLTVL.

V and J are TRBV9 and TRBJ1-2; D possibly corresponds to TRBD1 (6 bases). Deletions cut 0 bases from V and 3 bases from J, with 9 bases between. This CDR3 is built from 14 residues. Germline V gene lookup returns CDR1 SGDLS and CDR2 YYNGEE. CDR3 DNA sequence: TGTGCCAGCAGCGTAGGGGGGCAACACTATGGCTACACCTTC. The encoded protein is CASSVGGQHYGYTF.

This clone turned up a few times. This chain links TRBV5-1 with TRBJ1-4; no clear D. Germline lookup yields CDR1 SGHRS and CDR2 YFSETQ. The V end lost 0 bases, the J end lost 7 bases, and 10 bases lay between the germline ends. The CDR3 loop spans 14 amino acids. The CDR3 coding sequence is TGCGCCAGCAGCTTGGGGGAGGAAGGTGAAAAACTGTTTTTT. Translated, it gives CASSLGEEGEKLFF. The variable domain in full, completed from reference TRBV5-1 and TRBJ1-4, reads KAGVTQTPRYLIKTRGQQVTLSCSPISGHRSVSWYQQTPGQGLQFLFEYFSETQRNKGNFPGRFSGRQFSNSRSEMNVSTLELGDSALYLCASSLGEEGEKLFFGSGTQLSVL.

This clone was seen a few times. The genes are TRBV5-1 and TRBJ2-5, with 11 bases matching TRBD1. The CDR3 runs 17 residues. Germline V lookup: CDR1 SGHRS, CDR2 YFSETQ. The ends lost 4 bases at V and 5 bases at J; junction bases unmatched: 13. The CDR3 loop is CASSPGQGAAGRETQYF. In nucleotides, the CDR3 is TGCGCCAGCAGCCCAGGACAGGGGGCAGCAGGAAGGGAGACCCAGTACTTC. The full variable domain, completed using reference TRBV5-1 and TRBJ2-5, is KAGVTQTPRYLIKTRGQQVTLSCSPISGHRSVSWYQQTPGQGLQFLFEYFSETQRNKGNFPGRFSGRQFSNSRSEMNVSTLELGDSALYLCASSPGQGAAGRETQYFGPGTRLLVL.

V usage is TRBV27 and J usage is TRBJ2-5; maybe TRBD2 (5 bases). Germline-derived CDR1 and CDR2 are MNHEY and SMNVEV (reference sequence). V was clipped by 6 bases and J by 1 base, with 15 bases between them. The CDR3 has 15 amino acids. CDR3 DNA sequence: TGTGCCAGCAGCCTAAGGTCGGGGTCCCAAGAGACCCAGTACTTC. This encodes CASSLRSGSQETQYF.

The CDR3, as DNA: TGTGCCAGCCGTCCCCCAGGGCTCTCCTACGAGCAGTACTTC. As protein: CASRPPGLSYEQYF. The V call is TRBV6-5, the J call TRBJ2-7; tentatively, D is TRBD1 (5 bases). V shed 8 bases and J shed 0 bases, with 14 bases lying between them. The CDR3 loop spans 14 amino acids. Germline V CDR1 and CDR2: MNHEY, SVGAGI.

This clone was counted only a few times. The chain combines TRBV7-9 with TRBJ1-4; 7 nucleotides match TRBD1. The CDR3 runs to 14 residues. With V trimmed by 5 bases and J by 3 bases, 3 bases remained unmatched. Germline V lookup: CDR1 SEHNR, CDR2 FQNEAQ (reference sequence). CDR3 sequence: CASSRGQSNEKLFF. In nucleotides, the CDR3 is TGTGCCAGCAGCCGGGGACAGTCTAATGAAAAACTGTTTTTT.

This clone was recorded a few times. CDR3 DNA sequence: TGTGCCAGCAGTTTAAGGATTGGGCGGAACACTGAAGCTTTCTTT. It specifies CASSLRIGRNTEAFF. V gene TRBV28 combines with J gene TRBJ1-1; no definite D call. Per germline, CDR1 MDHEN and CDR2 SYDVKM. Trimming stripped 2 bases from V and 1 base from J, with 11 bases between. The CDR3 sequence is 15 residues long.

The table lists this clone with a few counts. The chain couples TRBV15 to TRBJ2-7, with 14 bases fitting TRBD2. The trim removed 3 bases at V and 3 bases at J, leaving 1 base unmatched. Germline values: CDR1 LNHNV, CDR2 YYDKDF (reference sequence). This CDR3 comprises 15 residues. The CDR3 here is CATSRGLAGDYEQYF. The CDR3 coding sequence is TGTGCCACCAGCAGGGGACTAGCGGGAGACTACGAGCAGTACTTC.

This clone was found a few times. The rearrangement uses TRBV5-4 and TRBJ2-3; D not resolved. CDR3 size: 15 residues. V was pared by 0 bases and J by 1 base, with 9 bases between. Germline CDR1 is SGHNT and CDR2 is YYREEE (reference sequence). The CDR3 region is CASSLAVRGTDTQYF. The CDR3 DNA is TGTGCCAGCAGCTTGGCTGTACGGGGCACAGATACGCAGTATTTT.